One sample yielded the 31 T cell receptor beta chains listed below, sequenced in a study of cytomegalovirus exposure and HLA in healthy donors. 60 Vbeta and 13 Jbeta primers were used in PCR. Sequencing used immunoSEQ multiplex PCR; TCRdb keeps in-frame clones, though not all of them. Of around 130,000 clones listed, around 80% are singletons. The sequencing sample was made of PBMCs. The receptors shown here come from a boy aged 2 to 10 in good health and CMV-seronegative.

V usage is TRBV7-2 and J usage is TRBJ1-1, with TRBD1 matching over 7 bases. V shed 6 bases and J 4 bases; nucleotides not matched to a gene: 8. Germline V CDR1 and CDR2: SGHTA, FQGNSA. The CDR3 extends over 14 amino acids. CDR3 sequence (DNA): TGTGCCAGCAGTTACAGGGGCCCCCCCACTGAAGCTTTCTTT. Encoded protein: CASSYRGPPTEAFF.

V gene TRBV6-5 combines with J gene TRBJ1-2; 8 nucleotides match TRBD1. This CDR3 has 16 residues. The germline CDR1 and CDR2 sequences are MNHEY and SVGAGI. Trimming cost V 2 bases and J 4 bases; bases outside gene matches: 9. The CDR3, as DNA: TGTGCCAGCAGTTACGTGGCAGGGGGCGCTCCCTATGGCTACACCTTC. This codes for CASSYVAGGAPYGYTF.

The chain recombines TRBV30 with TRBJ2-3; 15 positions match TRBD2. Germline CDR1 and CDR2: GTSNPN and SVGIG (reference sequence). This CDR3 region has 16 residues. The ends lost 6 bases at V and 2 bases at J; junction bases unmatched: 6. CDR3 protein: CACSGLAGGPTDTQYF. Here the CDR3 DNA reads TGTGCCTGTAGCGGACTAGCGGGAGGGCCCACAGATACGCAGTATTTT.

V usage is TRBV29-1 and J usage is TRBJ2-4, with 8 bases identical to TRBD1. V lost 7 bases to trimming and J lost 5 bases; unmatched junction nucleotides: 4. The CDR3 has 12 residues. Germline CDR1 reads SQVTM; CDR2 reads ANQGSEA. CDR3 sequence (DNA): TGCAGCGCAGGACAGGGACAAAACATTCAGTACTTC. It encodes CSAGQGQNIQYF.

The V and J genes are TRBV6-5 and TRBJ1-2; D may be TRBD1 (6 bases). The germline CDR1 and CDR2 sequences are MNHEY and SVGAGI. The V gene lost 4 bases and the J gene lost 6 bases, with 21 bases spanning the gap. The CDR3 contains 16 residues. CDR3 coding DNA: TGTGCCAGCAGTTTACTCCGCACAGGGAGCGGTGATGGCTACACCTTC. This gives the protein CASSLLRTGSGDGYTF.

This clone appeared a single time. The CDR3 bases are TGTGCCAGCAGAAGGGACAGGCCAGTTACGGTGTTTTTT. Amino acids: CASRRDRPVTVFF. The genes are TRBV28 and TRBJ1-4; 8 bases agree with TRBD1. The CDR3 consists of 13 residues. Germline loops: CDR1 MDHEN, CDR2 SYDVKM. The V and J ends lost 6 bases and 15 bases, in that order; junction bases with no gene match: 12.

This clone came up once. Written as DNA, the CDR3 is TGCGCCAGCAGCTTGGAGGGGTTGGGAGAGACCCAGTACTTC. Its protein is CASSLEGLGETQYF. The V call is TRBV5-1, the J call TRBJ2-5; possibly TRBD1 for D (5 bases). The CDR3 runs to 14 residues. V lost 0 bases and J lost 4, with 10 bases in between. Germline lookup yields CDR1 SGHRS and CDR2 YFSETQ.

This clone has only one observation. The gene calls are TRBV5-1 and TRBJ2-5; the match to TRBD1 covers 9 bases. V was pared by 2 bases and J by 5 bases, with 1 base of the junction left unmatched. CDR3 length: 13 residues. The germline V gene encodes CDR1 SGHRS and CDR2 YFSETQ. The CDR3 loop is CASSLDRGETQYF. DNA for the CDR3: TGCGCCAGCAGCTTAGACAGGGGGGAGACCCAGTACTTC.

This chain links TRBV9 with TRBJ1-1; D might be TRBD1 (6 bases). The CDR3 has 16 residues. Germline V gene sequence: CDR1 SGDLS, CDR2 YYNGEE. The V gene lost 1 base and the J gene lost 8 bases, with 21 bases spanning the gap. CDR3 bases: TGTGCCAGCAGCGTAACGCCGGGACACCGGGACGTCGAAGCTTTCTTT. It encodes CASSVTPGHRDVEAFF.

The CDR3, as DNA: TGTGCCAGCGGCGCAGGGGGCCTCCTAATCTACGAGCAGTACTTC. Protein product: CASGAGGLLIYEQYF. V usage is TRBV5-6 and J usage is TRBJ2-7, with 8 bases lining up with TRBD1. The length of the CDR3 is 15 residues. After removal of 7 bases from V and 3 bases from J, the junction contained 12 bases not matched to a gene. The germline V gene encodes CDR1 SGHDT and CDR2 YYEEEE.

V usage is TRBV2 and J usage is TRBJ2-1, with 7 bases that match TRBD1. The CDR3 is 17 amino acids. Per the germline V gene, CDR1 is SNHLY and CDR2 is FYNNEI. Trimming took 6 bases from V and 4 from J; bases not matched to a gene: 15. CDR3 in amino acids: CASRTHAGTASYNEQFF. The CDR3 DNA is TGTGCCAGCAGGACCCATGCCGGGACAGCCTCTTACAATGAGCAGTTCTTC. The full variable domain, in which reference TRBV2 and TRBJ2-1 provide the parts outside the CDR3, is EPEVTQTPSHQVTQMGQEVILRCVPISNHLYFYWYRQILGQKVEFLVSFYNNEISEKSEIFDDQFSVERPDGSNFTLKIRSTKLEDSAMYFCASRTHAGTASYNEQFFGPGTRLTVL.

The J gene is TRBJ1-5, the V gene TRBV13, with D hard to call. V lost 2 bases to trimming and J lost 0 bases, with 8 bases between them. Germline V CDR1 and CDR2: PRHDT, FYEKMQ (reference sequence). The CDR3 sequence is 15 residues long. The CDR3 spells CASSLRGYSNQPQHF. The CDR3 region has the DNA TGTGCCAGCAGCTTAAGAGGGTATAGCAATCAGCCCCAGCATTTT.

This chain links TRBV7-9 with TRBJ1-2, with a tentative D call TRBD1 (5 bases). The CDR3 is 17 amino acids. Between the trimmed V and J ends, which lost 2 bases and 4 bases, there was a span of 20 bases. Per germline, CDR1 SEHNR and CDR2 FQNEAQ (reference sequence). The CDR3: CASSLLPGLKASYGYTF. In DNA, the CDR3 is TGTGCCAGCAGCTTACTCCCGGGACTTAAAGCGAGCTATGGCTACACCTTC.

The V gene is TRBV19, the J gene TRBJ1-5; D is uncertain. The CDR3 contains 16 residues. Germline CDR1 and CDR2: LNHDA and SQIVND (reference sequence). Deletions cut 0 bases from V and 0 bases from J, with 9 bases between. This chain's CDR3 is CASSIERALSNQPQHF. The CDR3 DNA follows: TGTGCCAGTAGTATAGAGCGGGCACTTAGCAATCAGCCCCAGCATTTT.

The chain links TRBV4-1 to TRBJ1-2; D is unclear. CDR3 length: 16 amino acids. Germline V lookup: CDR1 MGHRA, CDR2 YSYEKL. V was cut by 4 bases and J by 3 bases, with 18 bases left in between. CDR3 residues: CASSPFSIGVHYGYTF. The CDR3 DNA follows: TGCGCCAGCAGCCCCTTTTCGATCGGGGTCCACTATGGCTACACCTTC.

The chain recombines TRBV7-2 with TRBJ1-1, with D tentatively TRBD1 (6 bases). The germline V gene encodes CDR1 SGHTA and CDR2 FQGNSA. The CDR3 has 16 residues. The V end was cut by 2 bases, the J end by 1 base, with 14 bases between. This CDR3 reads CASSLIRTVKNTEAFF. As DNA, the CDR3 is TGTGCCAGCAGCTTAATCCGGACAGTCAAGAACACTGAAGCTTTCTTT.

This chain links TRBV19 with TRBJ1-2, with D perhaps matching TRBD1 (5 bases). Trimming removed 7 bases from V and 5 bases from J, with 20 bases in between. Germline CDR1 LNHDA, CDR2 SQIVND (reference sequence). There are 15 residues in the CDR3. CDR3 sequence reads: CASTGDAGNSYGYTF. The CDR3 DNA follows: TGTGCCAGTACGGGGGACGCTGGGAACTCGTATGGCTACACCTTC.

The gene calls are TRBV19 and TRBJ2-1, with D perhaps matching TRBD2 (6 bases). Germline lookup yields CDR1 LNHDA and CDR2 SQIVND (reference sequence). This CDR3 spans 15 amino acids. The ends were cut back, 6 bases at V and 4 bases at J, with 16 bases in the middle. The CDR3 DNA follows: TGTGCCAGTAGCCCCCGTAGCGGAGCGTACAATGAGCAGTTCTTC. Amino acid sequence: CASSPRSGAYNEQFF.

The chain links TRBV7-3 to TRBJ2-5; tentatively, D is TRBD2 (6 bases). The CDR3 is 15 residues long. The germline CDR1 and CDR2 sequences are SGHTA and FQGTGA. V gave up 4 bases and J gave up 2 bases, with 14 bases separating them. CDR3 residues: CASSSEGLLQETQYF. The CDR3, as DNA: TGTGCCAGCAGCTCCGAGGGACTTCTTCAAGAGACCCAGTACTTC.

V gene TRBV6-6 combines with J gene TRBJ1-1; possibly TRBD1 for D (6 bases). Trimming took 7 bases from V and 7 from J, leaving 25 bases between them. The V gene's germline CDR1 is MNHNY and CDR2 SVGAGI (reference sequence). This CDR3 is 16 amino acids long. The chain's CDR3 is CASTERGGVNLNEAFF. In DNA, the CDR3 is TGTGCCAGCACCGAGCGTGGGGGCGTTAACTTGAATGAAGCTTTCTTT.

CDR3 in DNA: TGCGCCAGCACCTTAGGCCCAGGGGGCAATCAGCCCCAGCATTTT. Translating it yields CASTLGPGGNQPQHF. The chain employs TRBV4-1 and TRBJ1-5; D might be TRBD1 (6 bases). The CDR3 spans 15 residues. Germline values: CDR1 MGHRA, CDR2 YSYEKL. With 7 bases removed from V and 2 bases from J, the gap between germline ends came to 15 bases.

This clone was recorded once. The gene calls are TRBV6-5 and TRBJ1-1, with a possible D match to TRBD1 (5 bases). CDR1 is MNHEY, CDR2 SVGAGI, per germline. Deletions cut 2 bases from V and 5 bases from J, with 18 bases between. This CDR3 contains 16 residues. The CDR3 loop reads CASSYRGIAGGTEAFF. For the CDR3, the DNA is TGTGCCAGCAGTTACCGGGGGATAGCTGGGGGGACTGAAGCTTTCTTT.

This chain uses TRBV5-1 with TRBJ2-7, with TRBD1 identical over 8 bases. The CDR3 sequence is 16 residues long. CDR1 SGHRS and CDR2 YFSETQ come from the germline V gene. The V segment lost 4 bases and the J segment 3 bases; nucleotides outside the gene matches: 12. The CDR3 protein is CASSPGDGQGLYEQYV. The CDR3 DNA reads TGCGCCAGCAGCCCGGGTGATGGACAGGGACTCTACGAGCAGTACGTC.

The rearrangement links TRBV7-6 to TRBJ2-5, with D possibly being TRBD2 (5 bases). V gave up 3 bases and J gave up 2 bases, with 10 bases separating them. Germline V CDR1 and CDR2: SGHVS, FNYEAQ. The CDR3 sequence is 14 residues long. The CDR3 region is CASSLGAWQETQYF. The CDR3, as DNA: TGTGCCAGCAGCTTGGGAGCTTGGCAAGAGACCCAGTACTTC.

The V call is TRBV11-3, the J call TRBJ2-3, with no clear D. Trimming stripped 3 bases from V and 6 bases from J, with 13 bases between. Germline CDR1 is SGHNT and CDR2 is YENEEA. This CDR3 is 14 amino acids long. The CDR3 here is CASSFVGAGDTQYF. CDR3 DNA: TGTGCCAGCAGCTTCGTTGGCGCCGGGGATACGCAGTATTTT. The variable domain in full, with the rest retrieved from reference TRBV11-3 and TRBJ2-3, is EAGVVQSPRYKIIEKKQPVAFWCNPISGHNTLYWYLQNLGQGPELLIRYENEEAVDDSQLPKDRFSAERLKGVDSTLKIQPAELGDSAVYLCASSFVGAGDTQYFGPGTRLTVL.

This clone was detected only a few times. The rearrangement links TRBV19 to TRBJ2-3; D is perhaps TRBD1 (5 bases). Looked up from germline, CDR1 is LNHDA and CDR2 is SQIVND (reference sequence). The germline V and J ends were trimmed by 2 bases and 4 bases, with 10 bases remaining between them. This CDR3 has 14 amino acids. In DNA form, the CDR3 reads TGTGCCAGTAGTATAAGTGGGGCCTCAGATACGCAGTATTTT. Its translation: CASSISGASDTQYF.

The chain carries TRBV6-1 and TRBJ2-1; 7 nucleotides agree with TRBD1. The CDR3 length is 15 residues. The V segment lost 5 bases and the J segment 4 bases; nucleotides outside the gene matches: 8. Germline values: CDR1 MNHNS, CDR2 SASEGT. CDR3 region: CASSLTGTAYNEQFF. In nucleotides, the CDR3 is TGTGCCAGCAGTTTGACTGGGACAGCTTACAATGAGCAGTTCTTC.

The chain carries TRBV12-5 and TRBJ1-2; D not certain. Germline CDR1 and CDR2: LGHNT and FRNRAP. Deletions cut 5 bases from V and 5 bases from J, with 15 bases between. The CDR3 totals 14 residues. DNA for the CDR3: TGTGCTAGTGGTGACACCGGGGAAAGGTATGGCTACACCTTC. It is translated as CASGDTGERYGYTF.

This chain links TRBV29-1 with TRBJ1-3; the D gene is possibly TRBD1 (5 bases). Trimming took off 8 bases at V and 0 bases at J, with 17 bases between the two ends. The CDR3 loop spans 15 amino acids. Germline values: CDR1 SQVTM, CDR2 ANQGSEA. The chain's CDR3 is CSFSTATHSGNTIYF. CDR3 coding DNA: TGCAGCTTTTCGACAGCTACTCACTCTGGAAACACCATATATTTT.

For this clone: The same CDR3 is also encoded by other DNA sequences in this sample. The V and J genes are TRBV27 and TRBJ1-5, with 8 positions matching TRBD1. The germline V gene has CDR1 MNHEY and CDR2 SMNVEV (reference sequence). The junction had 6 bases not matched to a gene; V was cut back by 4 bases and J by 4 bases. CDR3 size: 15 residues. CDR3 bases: TGTGCCAGCAGTTCTGGACAGGGACGTAATCAGCCCCAGCATTTT. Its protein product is CASSSGQGRNQPQHF.

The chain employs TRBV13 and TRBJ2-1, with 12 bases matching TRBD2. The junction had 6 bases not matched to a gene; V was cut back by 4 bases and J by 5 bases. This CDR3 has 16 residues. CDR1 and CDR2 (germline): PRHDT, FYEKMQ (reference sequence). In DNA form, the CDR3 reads TGTGCCAGCAGCTCAGTTCTAGCGGGAGGGGACAATGAGCAGTTCTTC. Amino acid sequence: CASSSVLAGGDNEQFF.